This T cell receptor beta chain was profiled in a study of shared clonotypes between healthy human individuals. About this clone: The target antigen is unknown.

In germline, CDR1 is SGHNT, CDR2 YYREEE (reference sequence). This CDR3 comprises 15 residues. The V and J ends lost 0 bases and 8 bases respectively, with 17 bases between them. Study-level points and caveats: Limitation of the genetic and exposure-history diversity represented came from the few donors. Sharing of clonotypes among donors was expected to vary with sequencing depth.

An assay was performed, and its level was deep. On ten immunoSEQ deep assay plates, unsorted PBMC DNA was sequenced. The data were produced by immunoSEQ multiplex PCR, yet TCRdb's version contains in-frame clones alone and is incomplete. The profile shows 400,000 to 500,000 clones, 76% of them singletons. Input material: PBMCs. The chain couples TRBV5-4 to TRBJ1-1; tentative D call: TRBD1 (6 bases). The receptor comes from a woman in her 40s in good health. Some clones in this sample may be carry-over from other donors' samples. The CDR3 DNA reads TGTGCCAGCAGCTTGGAAGGGAGGATGGGGGCAGAAGCTTTCTTT. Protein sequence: CASSLEGRMGAEAFF.